What follows are 23 T cell receptor beta chains derived from one specimen sequenced in a study of blood T cells in healthy people across ages. A sample-barcoded 5' primer and a J-beta primer mix were used in a second PCR of roughly 7 to 11 cycles. TCRdb re-called the 5' RACE reads through MiXCR, storing one row per CDR3 protein. The sample has more than 450,000 distinct CDR3 sequences, roughly a quarter seen once. Another study also made use of these data, one on T cells of mothers and their children.

The source material was blood. These receptors were obtained from a boy aged 2 to 9 in good health.

Here the CDR3 reads CATSLAGAEGQFF. Written as DNA, the CDR3 is TGTGCCACCAGCCTAGCGGGAGCCGAGGGGCAGTTCTTC. V is TRBV24-1 and J is TRBJ2-5; 10 bases agree with TRBD2. The J call may be faulty, since TRBJ2-1 better matches the DNA end. CDR3 length equals 13 residues. CDR1 and CDR2 (germline): KGHDR, SFDVKD.

The gene calls are TRBV12-3 or TRBV12-4 and TRBJ1-1; 10 nucleotides agree with TRBD1. The ends lost 5 bases at V and 5 bases at J; junction bases unmatched: 8. This CDR3 has 15 amino acids. CDR3 protein: CASSPPGTGATEAFF. The DNA of the CDR3 is TGTGCCAGCAGTCCCCCCGGGACAGGGGCGACTGAAGCTTTCTTT.

This clonotype occurred a few times. The chain recombines TRBV7-6 with TRBJ2-2; 8 positions agree with TRBD1. CDR1 is SGHVS, CDR2 FNYEAQ, per germline. The CDR3 runs to 15 residues. V was pared by 11 bases and J by 5 bases, with 13 bases of the junction left unmatched. CDR3 loop: CAAGSGTGGTGELFF. The DNA of the CDR3 is TGTGCCGCGGGTAGCGGTACAGGGGGAACCGGGGAGCTGTTTTTT.

A few counts support this clonotype. V usage is TRBV9 and J usage is TRBJ2-1, with D possibly matching TRBD2 (6 bases). V was shortened by 0 bases and J by 8 bases, with 15 bases between the two germline ends. Germline V gives CDR1 SGDLS, CDR2 YYNGEE. This CDR3 contains 15 residues. The CDR3 loop is CASSVAGASADEQFF. The CDR3 DNA is TGTGCCAGCAGCGTAGCTGGGGCTAGCGCCGATGAGCAGTTCTTC.

The V gene is TRBV9, the J gene TRBJ1-2; no clear D gene. The V gene lost 0 bases and the J gene lost 4 bases, with 10 bases spanning the gap. The CDR3 covers 14 residues. Germline V gives CDR1 SGDLS, CDR2 YYNGEE. The DNA of the CDR3 is TGTGCCAGCAGCGTAGTGGATTCAAGCTATGGCTACACCTTC. Encoded protein: CASSVVDSSYGYTF.

V usage is TRBV2 and J usage is TRBJ2-1; no clear D. The length of the CDR3 is 13 residues. With 8 bases removed from V and 7 bases from J, the gap between germline ends came to 15 bases. The germline CDR1 and CDR2 sequences are SNHLY and FYNNEI. The CDR3 reads CASVLLVGNEQFF. DNA for the CDR3: TGTGCCAGCGTATTATTGGTTGGGAATGAGCAGTTCTTC.

This clonotype was seen only a few times. CDR3 sequence reads: CASSFAAATLQEQFF. The CDR3 DNA reads TGTGCCAGCAGCTTTGCGGCGGCCACTTTGCAGGAGCAGTTCTTC. The chain couples TRBV13 to TRBJ2-1; D is undetermined. Germline V gene sequence: CDR1 PRHDT, CDR2 FYEKMQ (reference sequence). The V gene lost 3 bases and the J gene lost 10 bases, with 19 bases spanning the gap. This CDR3 region has 15 residues.

This clonotype has more than one count but fewer than ten. The chain is built from TRBV4-2 and TRBJ2-5; D uncertain. The CDR3 has 15 residues. The V gene lost 0 bases and the J gene lost 1 base, with 9 bases spanning the gap. Germline CDR1 LGHNA, CDR2 YNFKEQ. The CDR3: CASSQEPRIQETQYF. Written as DNA, the CDR3 is TGTGCCAGCAGCCAAGAACCTAGGATCCAAGAGACCCAGTACTTC.

The J gene is TRBJ2-5, the V gene TRBV28, with unresolved D. This CDR3 has 15 amino acids. CDR1 MDHEN and CDR2 SYDVKM come from the germline V gene. V was trimmed by 4 bases and J by 2 bases, leaving 14 bases between them. The DNA of the CDR3 is TGTGCCAGCAGTTCCCTTTGGGCGGAACAAGAGACCCAGTACTTC. Translating gives CASSSLWAEQETQYF. The full variable domain, completed using reference TRBV28 and TRBJ2-5, is DVKVTQSSRYLVKRTGEKVFLECVQDMDHENMFWYRQDPGLGLRLIYFSYDVKMKEKGDIPEGYSVSREKKERFSLILESASTNQTSMYLCASSSLWAEQETQYFGPGTRLLVL.

The V and J genes are TRBV11-2 and TRBJ1-1; D perhaps matches TRBD1 (6 bases). Looked up from germline, CDR1 is SGHAT and CDR2 is FQNNGV. CDR3 size: 13 residues. V lost 0 bases to trimming and J lost 11 bases, with 13 bases between them. The CDR3 nucleotides are TGTGCCAGCAGCTTAGATCCGGGGGCGCGGGCTTTCTTT. It specifies CASSLDPGARAFF.

V is TRBV29-1 and J is TRBJ2-5; D unclear. With 4 bases removed from V and 0 bases from J, the gap between germline ends came to 6 bases. The CDR3 runs to 12 residues. CDR1 and CDR2 from the germline V gene are SQVTM and ANQGSEA. DNA for the CDR3: TGCAGCGTTGCCCAGTACCAAGAGACCCAGTACTTC. Its translation is CSVAQYQETQYF.

The chain employs TRBV6-6 and TRBJ2-1; no clear D gene. The CDR3 is 15 residues long. Germline values: CDR1 MNHNY, CDR2 SVGAGI (reference sequence). V was cut by 6 bases and J by 1 base, with 13 bases left in between. The DNA of the CDR3 is TGTGCCAGCAGCCGAGAGAGGAAGTCCTACAATGAGCAGTTCTTC. It is translated as CASSRERKSYNEQFF.

This clonotype has just one count. The CDR3 nucleotides read TGCGCCAGCAGCTTGGAAGGGCCCTCGGGGCCAGATACGCAGTATTTT. Translating gives CASSLEGPSGPDTQYF. This chain connects TRBV5-1 to TRBJ2-3; D is possibly TRBD1 or TRBD2 (5 bases each). The CDR3 length is 16 residues. Trimming stripped 0 bases from V and 4 bases from J, with 15 bases between. Germline V CDR1 and CDR2: SGHRS, YFSETQ.

This rearrangement joins TRBV20-1 to TRBJ1-3; TRBD1 might be the D (6 bases). The CDR3 is 14 residues long. Trimming removed 3 bases from V and 2 bases from J, with 11 bases in between. Germline lookup yields CDR1 DFQATT and CDR2 SNEGSKA (reference sequence). For the CDR3, the DNA is TGCAGTGCTAGGAGGGGGGGGGCTGGAAACACCATATATTTT. Amino acid sequence: CSARRGGAGNTIYF.

A few counts support this clonotype. The chain employs TRBV3-1 and TRBJ2-4, with TRBD1 matching 7 bases. The CDR3 extends over 17 amino acids. Unmatched junction bases numbered 8, after V lost 0 bases and J lost 3 bases. Germline assignment: CDR1 LGHDT and CDR2 YNNKEL (reference sequence). The CDR3 sequence: CASSQDVFRDSKNIQYF. The CDR3 coding sequence is TGTGCCAGCAGCCAAGATGTATTCCGGGACAGCAAAAACATTCAGTACTTC.

This clonotype was seen a handful of times. The chain carries TRBV3-1 and TRBJ2-7, with TRBD2 identical over 11 bases. Germline lookup yields CDR1 LGHDT and CDR2 YNNKEL (reference sequence). CDR3 length: 17 residues. J gave up 0 bases and V 6 bases, and 10 bases lay outside the gene matches. The CDR3 is CASSPARTSGFSYEQYF. The DNA for the CDR3 is TGTGCCAGCAGTCCCGCGCGGACTAGCGGGTTCTCCTACGAGCAGTACTTC.

Only a few counts were recorded for this clonotype. CDR3 bases: TGCAGTGCTAAGGCGGGTGGACCTAATGAAAAACTGTTTTTT. Translated, it gives CSAKAGGPNEKLFF. The chain recombines TRBV20-1 with TRBJ1-4, with no clear D. Germline CDR1 DFQATT, CDR2 SNEGSKA (reference sequence). This CDR3 spans 14 amino acids. The V end was cut by 4 bases, the J end by 3 bases, with 12 bases between.

The chain has TRBV25-1 and TRBJ1-5; no reliable D call. This CDR3 spans 14 amino acids. Germline V lookup: CDR1 MGHDK, CDR2 SYGVNS. Trimming shortened V by 4 bases and J by 2 bases, and 9 bases separated the two germline ends. The CDR3 is CASSGKGRNQPQHF. DNA of the CDR3: TGTGCCAGCAGTGGAAAGGGCCGCAATCAGCCCCAGCATTTT.

The rearrangement links TRBV29-1 to TRBJ2-5, with D possibly matching TRBD1 (6 bases). The J call could be wrong; TRBJ2-7 is a better fit for the DNA end. Germline V lookup: CDR1 SQVTM, CDR2 ANQGSEA. The CDR3 sequence is 13 residues long. The CDR3 DNA sequence: TGCAGCGTTCTCGGGACATCCCTCTACGAGCAGTACTTC. Translated, it gives CSVLGTSLYEQYF.

The V gene is TRBV9, the J gene TRBJ1-2; no definite D call. The V gene's germline CDR1 is SGDLS and CDR2 YYNGEE. CDR3 size: 13 residues. Trimming left V 6 bases short and J 0 bases short, with 9 bases between. The CDR3 DNA reads TGTGCCAGCAACGGGGAACCTAACTATGGCTACACCTTC. Protein: CASNGEPNYGYTF. Filled out from reference TRBV9 and TRBJ1-2, the complete variable domain reads DSGVTQTPKHLITATGQRVTLRCSPRSGDLSVYWYQQSLDQGLQFLIQYYNGEERAKGNILERFSAQQFPDLHSELNLSSLELGDSALYFCASNGEPNYGYTFGSGTRLTVV.

In the case of this clonotype: One end of the junction does not line up with germline, which may come from a read error. The CDR3 DNA follows: TGTGCCAGCACTAACAGTCGTCGGGGCCTCTCGGCGGATTTT. Translating gives CASTNSRRGLSADF. The V call is TRBV6-6, the J call TRBJ2-3; the D call may be TRBD1 or TRBD2 (5 bases each). The CDR3 covers 14 residues. Germline lookup yields CDR1 MNHNY and CDR2 SVGAGI (reference sequence).

The CDR3 region is CASGFERQETQYF. CDR3 coding DNA: TGTGCTAGTGGTTTCGAGCGGCAAGAGACCCAGTACTTC. The chain joins TRBV12-5 to TRBJ2-5; a weak D match, TRBD2 (5 bases). V lost 3 bases, J lost 2 bases, and 7 bases lay in between. Germline assignment: CDR1 LGHNT and CDR2 FRNRAP. The CDR3 has 13 residues.

This clonotype was counted many times. V and J are TRBV12-3 or TRBV12-4 and TRBJ2-2; possibly TRBD1 or TRBD2 for D (6 bases each). Trimming took 9 bases from V and 0 from J, leaving 20 bases between them. The CDR3 runs 17 residues. CDR3 protein: CASGGPIYTTNTGELFF. The CDR3 nucleotides are TGTGCCAGTGGGGGGCCCATTTATACAACGAACACCGGGGAGCTGTTTTTT.